This TCR beta chain was found in a study of OX40 agonist ivuxolimab in advanced cancers. On the study more broadly: Patients received intravenous ivuxolimab every 2 weeks at 0.01 to 10 mg/kg.

V lost 4 bases and J lost 7; bases outside the gene matches: 6. Germline CDR1 and CDR2: PRHDT and FYEKMQ (reference sequence). CDR3 length: 14 residues. On this clone itself: No antigen is known for it.

Overall study findings and caveats: Both CD4+ and CD8+ T cell populations in blood had undergone clonal expansion by week 6 at 0.1 to 3.0 mg/kg. Expanded clones were, on average, more numerous in CD8+ T cells than in CD4+.

Measured with immunoSEQ multiplex PCR; TCRdb has only the in-frame clones, and not every one. Of under 100,000 clones listed, roughly 92% are singletons. Autoimmune disease history or systemic immunosuppression led to patients being barred. The source material was CD4+ or CD8+ T cells sorted from blood, sampled in a trial of the OX40 agonist ivuxolimab. This chain uses TRBV13 with TRBJ2-4, with 8 bases aligning to TRBD2. The TCR comes from an adult with an advanced solid tumor such as melanoma, head and neck, liver or kidney cancer. CDR3 bases: TGTGCCAGCAGCTCCAGCGGGGGTACGAACATTCAGTACTTC. Its translation is CASSSSGGTNIQYF. The variable domain in full, completed from reference TRBV13 and TRBJ2-4, reads AAGVIQSPRHLIKEKRETATLKCYPIPRHDTVYWYQQGPGQDPQFLISFYEKMQSDKGSIPDRFSAQQFSDYHSELNMSSLELGDSALYFCASSSSGGTNIQYFGAGTRLSVL.